These 2 T cell receptor beta chains were all obtained from the same sample, sequenced in a study of blood T cell repertoires in COVID-19. Profiling relied on immunoSEQ multiplex PCR, and the TCRdb table lists in-frame clones only, not all of them. The sample shows about 220,000 clones, about 84% of them seen only once. What was sequenced was peripheral blood. The receptors stem from a human donor in a cohort sampled during active COVID-19.

V and J are TRBV24-1 and TRBJ2-7; D may be TRBD1 (6 bases). This CDR3 has 15 amino acids. The ends were cut back, 2 bases at V and 3 bases at J, with 13 bases in the middle. Germline lookup yields CDR1 KGHDR and CDR2 SFDVKD. CDR3 nucleotides: TGTGCCACCAGTGATTCGGGGACACCCGACTACGAGCAGTACTTC. Translation gives CATSDSGTPDYEQYF.

This clone was seen a single time. This chain uses TRBV5-1 with TRBJ2-3, with D perhaps TRBD1 (5 bases). There are 15 residues in the CDR3. V lost 4 bases to trimming and J lost 0 bases, with 12 bases between them. The germline V gene encodes CDR1 SGHRS and CDR2 YFSETQ. CDR3 coding DNA: TGCGCCAGCAGCCTAAAGACAGAGAGCACAGATACGCAGTATTTT. It translates to CASSLKTESTDTQYF. Based on the CDR3 plus reference TRBV5-1 and TRBJ2-3, the full variable domain is KAGVTQTPRYLIKTRGQQVTLSCSPISGHRSVSWYQQTPGQGLQFLFEYFSETQRNKGNFPGRFSGRQFSNSRSEMNVSTLELGDSALYLCASSLKTESTDTQYFGPGTRLTVL.